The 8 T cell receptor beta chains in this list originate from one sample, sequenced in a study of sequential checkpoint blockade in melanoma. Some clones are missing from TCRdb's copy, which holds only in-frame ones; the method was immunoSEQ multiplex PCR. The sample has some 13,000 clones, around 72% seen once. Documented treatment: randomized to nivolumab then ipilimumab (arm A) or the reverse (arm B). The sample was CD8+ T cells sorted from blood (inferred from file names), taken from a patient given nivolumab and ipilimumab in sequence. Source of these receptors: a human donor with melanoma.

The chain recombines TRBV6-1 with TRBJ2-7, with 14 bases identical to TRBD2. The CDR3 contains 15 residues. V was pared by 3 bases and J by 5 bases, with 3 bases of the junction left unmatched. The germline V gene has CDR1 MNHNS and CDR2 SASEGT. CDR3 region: CASSDKGLAGDEQYF. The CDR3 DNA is TGTGCCAGCAGTGATAAGGGACTAGCGGGAGACGAGCAGTACTTC.

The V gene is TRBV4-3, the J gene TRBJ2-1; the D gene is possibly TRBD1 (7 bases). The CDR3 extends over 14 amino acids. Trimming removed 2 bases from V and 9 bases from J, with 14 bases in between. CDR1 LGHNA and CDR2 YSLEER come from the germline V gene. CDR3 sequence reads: CASSQLGTAGEQFF. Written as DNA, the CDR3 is TGCGCCAGCAGCCAACTCGGGACAGCGGGTGAGCAGTTCTTC.

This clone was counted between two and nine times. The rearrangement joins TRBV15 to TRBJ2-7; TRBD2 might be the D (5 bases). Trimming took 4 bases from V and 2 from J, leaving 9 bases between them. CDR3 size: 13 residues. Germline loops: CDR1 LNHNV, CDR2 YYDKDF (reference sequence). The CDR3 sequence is CATSISGTYEQYF. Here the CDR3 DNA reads TGTGCCACCAGCATTTCGGGAACCTACGAGCAGTACTTC.

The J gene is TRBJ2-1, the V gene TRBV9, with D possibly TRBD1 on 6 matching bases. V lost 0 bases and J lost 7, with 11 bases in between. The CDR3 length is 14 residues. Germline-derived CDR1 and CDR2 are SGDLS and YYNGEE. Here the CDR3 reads CASSVVQGSNEQFF. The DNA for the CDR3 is TGTGCCAGCAGCGTAGTACAGGGAAGTAATGAGCAGTTCTTC.

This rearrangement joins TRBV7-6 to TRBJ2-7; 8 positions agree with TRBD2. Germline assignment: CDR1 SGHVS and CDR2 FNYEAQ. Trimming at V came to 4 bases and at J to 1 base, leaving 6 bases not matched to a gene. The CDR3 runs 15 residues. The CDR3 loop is CASSSTSGDSYEQYF. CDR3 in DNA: TGTGCCAGCAGCTCAACTAGCGGTGATTCCTACGAGCAGTACTTC.

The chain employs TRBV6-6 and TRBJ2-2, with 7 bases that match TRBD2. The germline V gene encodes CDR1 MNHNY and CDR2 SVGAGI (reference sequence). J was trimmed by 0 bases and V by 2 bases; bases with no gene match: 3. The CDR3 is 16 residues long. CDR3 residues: CASSYLAGANTGELFF. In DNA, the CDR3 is TGTGCCAGCAGTTACCTCGCGGGGGCGAACACCGGGGAGCTGTTTTTT.

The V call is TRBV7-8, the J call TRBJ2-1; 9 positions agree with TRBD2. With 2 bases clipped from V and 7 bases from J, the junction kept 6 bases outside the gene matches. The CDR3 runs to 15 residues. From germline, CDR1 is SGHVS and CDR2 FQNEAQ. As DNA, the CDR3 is TGTGCCAGCAGCTTAATGGCTAGCGGGGTTAATGAGCAGTTCTTC. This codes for CASSLMASGVNEQFF.

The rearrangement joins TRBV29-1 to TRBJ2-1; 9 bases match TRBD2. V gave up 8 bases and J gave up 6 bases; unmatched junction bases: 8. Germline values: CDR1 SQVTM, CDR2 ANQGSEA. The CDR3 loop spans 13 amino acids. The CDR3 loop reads CSPLAGSGNEQFF. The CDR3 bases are TGCAGCCCCCTAGCGGGATCGGGCAATGAGCAGTTCTTC.